Below, 20 T cell receptor beta chains from the same sample are listed, as sequenced in a study of blood T cell repertoires in COVID-19. Measured with immunoSEQ multiplex PCR; TCRdb has only the in-frame clones, and not every one. The sample contains some 300,000 clones, around nine tenths of which appear only once. The sample taken for sequencing was peripheral blood. These receptor sequences come from a man between 65 and 85 years old with acute or convalescent COVID-19.

CDR3 in amino acids: CASSLGWAGNEKLFF. CDR3 DNA: TGTGCCAGCAGCTTGGGTTGGGCCGGTAATGAAAAACTGTTTTTT. This chain uses TRBV5-6 with TRBJ1-4; the D is unclear. V dropped 0 bases and J dropped 4 bases, with 10 bases sitting between them. Germline V gene data show CDR1 as SGHDT and CDR2 as YYEEEE. The CDR3 is made up of 15 amino acids. Using reference TRBV5-6 and TRBJ1-4 for the parts outside the CDR3, the full variable domain is DAGVTQSPTHLIKTRGQQVTLRCSPKSGHDTVSWYQQALGQGPQFIFQYYEEEERQRGNFPDRFSGHQFPNYSSELNVNALLLGDSALYLCASSLGWAGNEKLFFGSGTQLSVL.

This sequence joins TRBV28 and TRBJ2-1, with 8 bases matching TRBD2. Germline V gene lookup returns CDR1 MDHEN and CDR2 SYDVKM. The length of the CDR3 is 13 residues. The trim removed 6 bases at V and 7 bases at J, leaving 5 bases unmatched. Here the CDR3 reads CASSSGGYNEQFF. The CDR3 nucleotides are TGTGCCAGCAGCTCGGGAGGGTATAATGAGCAGTTCTTC.

The V call is TRBV28, the J call TRBJ2-3, with D possibly TRBD1 on 5 matching bases. Trimming pared 4 bases from V and 1 base from J, leaving 9 bases between. CDR1 and CDR2 (germline): MDHEN, SYDVKM. The CDR3 length is 14 residues. This CDR3 is CASSSGHRTDTQYF. The DNA of the CDR3 is TGTGCCAGCAGTTCAGGACACCGCACAGATACGCAGTATTTT.

The V and J genes are TRBV7-2 and TRBJ1-2, with 7 positions matching TRBD1. The junction had 6 bases not matched to a gene; V was cut back by 5 bases and J by 6 bases. CDR3 length: 13 amino acids. Germline V lookup: CDR1 SGHTA, CDR2 FQGNSA. CDR3 residues: CASSLRQGHGYTF. DNA for the CDR3: TGTGCCAGCAGCCTCAGACAGGGTCATGGCTACACCTTC.

This clone showed up just once. The sample holds other DNA sequences that translate to the same CDR3. This chain connects TRBV28 to TRBJ1-3, with D possibly matching TRBD1 (5 bases). CDR3 length equals 14 residues. The germline V gene encodes CDR1 MDHEN and CDR2 SYDVKM. The V end lost 4 bases, the J end lost 0 bases, and 7 bases lay between the germline ends. The CDR3 DNA sequence: TGTGCCAGCAGTTCGCAGGGCTCTGGAAACACCATATATTTT. Its protein product is CASSSQGSGNTIYF.

The chain joins TRBV21-1 to TRBJ2-7; the table's D call TRBD1 went unverified against the DNA. TRBV21-1 is tagged as a pseudogene. The CDR3 runs to 15 residues. CDR3 sequence: CASPRGGQDGLGWYF. The CDR3 coding sequence is TGTGCCAGCCCGAGAGGGGGACAAGATGGCCTGGGGTGGTACTTC.

A few counts support this clone. This rearrangement joins TRBV29-1 to TRBJ1-5; TRBD1 agrees at 7 bases. Germline-derived CDR1 and CDR2 are SQVTM and ANQGSEA. The CDR3 spans 13 residues. J gave up 1 base and V 8 bases, and 5 bases lay outside the gene matches. The CDR3 here is CSIRQGSNQPQHF. The DNA for the CDR3 is TGCAGCATCCGACAGGGCAGCAATCAGCCCCAGCATTTT. Filled out from reference TRBV29-1 and TRBJ1-5, the complete variable domain reads SAVISQKPSRDICQRGTSLTIQCQVDSQVTMMFWYRQQPGQSLTLIATANQGSEATYESGFVIDKFPISRPNLTFSTLTVSNMSPEDSSIYLCSIRQGSNQPQHFGDGTRLSIL.

The genes are TRBV12-2 and TRBJ1-5. TRBV12-2 is recorded as a pseudogene. This CDR3 region has 15 residues. The CDR3 nucleotides read TGTGCAAGTCGCTTAAGACGGGGATTCAATCAGCCCCAGCATTTT. This translates into CASRLRRGFNQPQHF.

The chain combines TRBV5-4 with TRBJ2-1, with 7 nucleotides matching TRBD1. The J segment lost 4 bases and the V segment lost 0 bases, leaving 4 bases of the junction unmatched. Germline V gene lookup returns CDR1 SGHNT and CDR2 YYREEE (reference sequence). The length of the CDR3 is 15 residues. DNA of the CDR3: TGTGCCAGCAGCTTGGACGGACAGGCGTACAATGAGCAGTTCTTC. Residues: CASSLDGQAYNEQFF.

The chain uses TRBV5-1 and TRBJ2-5; 12 nucleotides align to TRBD2. J was trimmed by 5 bases and V by 4 bases; bases with no gene match: 6. Germline CDR1 reads SGHRS; CDR2 reads YFSETQ. This CDR3 spans 15 amino acids. The chain's CDR3 is CASSPLAGGPETQYF. DNA for the CDR3: TGCGCCAGCAGCCCGCTAGCGGGGGGGCCTGAGACCCAGTACTTC. Full variable domain (outside the CDR3, taken from reference TRBV5-1 and TRBJ2-5): KAGVTQTPRYLIKTRGQQVTLSCSPISGHRSVSWYQQTPGQGLQFLFEYFSETQRNKGNFPGRFSGRQFSNSRSEMNVSTLELGDSALYLCASSPLAGGPETQYFGPGTRLLVL.

The rearrangement uses TRBV3-1 (or the pseudogene TRBV3-2) and TRBJ1-4; unclear D gene. The V gene lost 4 bases and the J gene lost 4 bases, with 10 bases spanning the gap. CDR1 is LGHDT, CDR2 YNNKEL, per germline (reference sequence). The CDR3 runs to 14 residues. Written as DNA, the CDR3 is TGTGCCAGCAGCCGGGCCGGGGATAATGAAAAACTGTTTTTT. Amino acids: CASSRAGDNEKLFF.

The chain recombines TRBV10-3 with TRBJ1-1; 9 bases are shared with TRBD1. The CDR3 is made up of 14 amino acids. CDR1 and CDR2 from the germline V gene are ENHRY and SYGVKD. The ends lost 6 bases at V and 5 bases at J; junction bases unmatched: 7. The CDR3 DNA follows: TGTGCCATCAGCTTGGACAGGGGTGTAACTGAAGCTTTCTTT. Translating it yields CAISLDRGVTEAFF.

This clone was observed once. V and J are TRBV7-2 and TRBJ2-1; 10 bases map to TRBD2. V was clipped by 0 bases and J by 4 bases; unmatched bases: 12. The length of the CDR3 is 19 residues. CDR1 is SGHTA and CDR2 is FQGNSA in the germline V gene. The CDR3 region is CASSLAPWASGSRYNEQFF. CDR3 DNA sequence: TGTGCCAGCAGCTTAGCTCCTTGGGCTAGCGGGAGTCGTTACAATGAGCAGTTCTTC.

V and J are TRBV5-4 and TRBJ1-1; TRBD1 matches at 7 bases. CDR3 size: 14 residues. Germline V CDR1 and CDR2: SGHNT, YYREEE (reference sequence). The J segment lost 4 bases and the V segment lost 8 bases, leaving 11 bases of the junction unmatched. The DNA of the CDR3 is TGTGCCAGTACATTAGGACAGGAATTCACTGAAGCTTTCTTT. This translates into CASTLGQEFTEAFF. Supplemented by reference TRBV5-4 and TRBJ1-1, the full variable domain reads ETGVTQSPTHLIKTRGQQVTLRCSSQSGHNTVSWYQQALGQGPQFIFQYYREEENGRGNFPPRFSGLQFPNYSSELNVNALELDDSALYLCASTLGQEFTEAFFGQGTRLTVV.

V is TRBV11-2 and J is TRBJ2-3; a possible D gene is TRBD2 (5 bases). Trimming left V 4 bases short and J 2 bases short, with 10 bases between. The germline gives CDR1 SGHAT, CDR2 FQNNGV. This CDR3 contains 14 residues. In DNA, the CDR3 is TGTGCCAGCAGCTCGGACTGGGCCACAGATACGCAGTATTTT. Translating it yields CASSSDWATDTQYF.

The chain is built from TRBV2 and TRBJ1-1; 7 nucleotides agree with TRBD1. Trimming removed 6 bases from V and 9 bases from J; junction bases left unmatched: 10. The CDR3 consists of 13 residues. Germline CDR1 reads SNHLY; CDR2 reads FYNNEI. CDR3 DNA: TGTGCCAGCAGCTTGGACGGGACAGCTCAAGCTTTCTTT. Residues: CASSLDGTAQAFF.

The chain joins TRBV4-3 to TRBJ1-1; no clear D gene. Trimming took off 6 bases at V and 7 bases at J, with 6 bases between the two ends. The CDR3 sequence is 10 residues long. Germline CDR1 LGHNA, CDR2 YSLEER. DNA for the CDR3: TGCGCCAGCAGGACACTTGAAGCTTTCTTT. Translated, it gives CASRTLEAFF.

The chain employs TRBV7-2 and TRBJ2-7; 11 bases fit TRBD1. This CDR3 comprises 14 residues. The ends lost 8 bases at V and 2 bases at J; junction bases unmatched: 5. The germline V gene has CDR1 SGHTA and CDR2 FQGNSA. The CDR3 here is CASSGTGGPYEQYF. The CDR3 DNA reads TGTGCCAGCTCCGGGACAGGGGGACCCTACGAGCAGTACTTC.

This rearrangement joins TRBV6-5 to TRBJ2-3, with D tentatively TRBD1 (5 bases). Germline V lookup: CDR1 MNHEY, CDR2 SVGAGI. Between the trimmed V and J ends, which lost 5 bases and 8 bases, there was a span of 14 bases. The CDR3 is 13 amino acids. CDR3 in DNA: TGTGCCAGCAGTCTAGGACCTAGGGGTACGCAGTATTTT. Its translation: CASSLGPRGTQYF.

V gene TRBV7-2 combines with J gene TRBJ1-1, with a possible D match to TRBD1 (5 bases). Deletions cut 5 bases from V and 4 bases from J, with 14 bases between. Germline V gene sequence: CDR1 SGHTA, CDR2 FQGNSA. The CDR3 is 14 residues long. Here the CDR3 DNA reads TGTGCCAGCAGCCTACAGGATTATTTCACTGAAGCTTTCTTT. This translates into CASSLQDYFTEAFF.